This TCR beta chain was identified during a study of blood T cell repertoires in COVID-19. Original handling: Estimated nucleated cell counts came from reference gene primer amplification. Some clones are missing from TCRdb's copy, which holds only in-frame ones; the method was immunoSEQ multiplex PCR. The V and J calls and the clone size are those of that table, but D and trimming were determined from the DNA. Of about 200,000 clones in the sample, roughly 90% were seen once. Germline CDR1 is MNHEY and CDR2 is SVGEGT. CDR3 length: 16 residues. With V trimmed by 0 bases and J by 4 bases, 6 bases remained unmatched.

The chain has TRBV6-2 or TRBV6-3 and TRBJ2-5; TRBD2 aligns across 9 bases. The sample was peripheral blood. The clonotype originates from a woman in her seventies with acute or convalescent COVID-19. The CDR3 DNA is TGTGCCAGCAGTTACTCGGGGACTAGCCGTCGAGAGACCCAGTACTTC. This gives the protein CASSYSGTSRRETQYF.